This T cell receptor (beta chain) was sequenced during a study of CD8+ T cells in alopecia areata. Study-level results: Especially in alopecia totalis/universalis, lesional scalp showed greater clonality than normal scalp did. Sharing of TCR sequences between patients (possibly for HLA-related reasons) was less clear than in mice.

As concerns this clone: Antigen specificity is unknown.

Alopecia areata patients provided lesional scalp punch biopsies and peripheral blood. RNA extraction and reverse transcription yielded cDNA as sequencing template. Sequencing was performed with immunoSEQ multiplex PCR; in TCRdb, only in-frame clones are kept and a portion is missing. The sample shows approximately 130,000 clones, 40% to 55% of them seen only once. With V trimmed by 4 bases and J by 7 bases, 3 bases remained unmatched. Germline CDR1 MNHEY, CDR2 SVGAGI. The CDR3 sequence is 12 residues long. The receptor was isolated from a human donor with alopecia areata. Source material: NKG2D-low CD8+ T cells sorted from blood. V gene TRBV6-5 combines with J gene TRBJ1-2; 7 bases line up with TRBD1. The CDR3 loop reads CASSSTGSGYTF. CDR3 nucleotides: TGTGCCAGCAGTTCGACAGGGTCTGGCTACACCTTC.